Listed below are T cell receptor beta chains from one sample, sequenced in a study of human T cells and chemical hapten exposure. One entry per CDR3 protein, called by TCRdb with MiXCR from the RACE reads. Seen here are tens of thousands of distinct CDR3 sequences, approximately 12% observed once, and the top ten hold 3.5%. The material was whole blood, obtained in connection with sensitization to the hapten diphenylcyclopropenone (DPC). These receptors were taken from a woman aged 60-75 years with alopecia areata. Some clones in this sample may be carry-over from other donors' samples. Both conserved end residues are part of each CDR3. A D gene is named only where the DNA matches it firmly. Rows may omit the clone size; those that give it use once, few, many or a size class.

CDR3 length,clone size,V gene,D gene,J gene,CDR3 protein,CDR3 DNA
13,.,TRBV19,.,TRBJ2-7,CASSPGPTYEQYF,TGTGCCAGTAGTCCAGGACCTACCTACGAGCAGTACTTC
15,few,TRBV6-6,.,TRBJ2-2,CASIPAGGEAGELFF,TGTGCCAGCATCCCGGCTGGCGGGGAGGCCGGGGAGCTGTTTTTT
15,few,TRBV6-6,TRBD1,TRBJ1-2,CASSYEGGQGGGYTF,TGTGCCAGCAGTTACGAGGGAGGACAGGGAGGAGGCTACACCTTC
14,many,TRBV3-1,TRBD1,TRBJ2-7,CASSPGTGAYEQYF,TGTGCCAGCAGCCCCGGGACAGGGGCCTACGAGCAGTACTTC
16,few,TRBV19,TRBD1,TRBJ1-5,CASNREWDRVGQPQHF,TGTGCCAGTAACCGGGAATGGGACAGGGTCGGCCAGCCCCAGCATTTT
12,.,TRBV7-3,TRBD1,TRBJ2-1,CASSQQGDEQFF,TGTGCCAGCAGCCAACAGGGGGATGAGCAGTTCTTC
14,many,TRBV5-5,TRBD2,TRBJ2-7,CASSPPGGAYEQYF,TGTGCCAGCAGCCCCCCCGGGGGGGCCTACGAGCAGTACTTC
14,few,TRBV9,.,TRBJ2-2,CASSPAGSTGELFF,TGTGCCAGCAGCCCTGCCGGGAGCACCGGGGAGCTGTTTTTT
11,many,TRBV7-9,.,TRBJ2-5,CASSLKETQYF,TGTGCCAGCAGCTTAAAAGAGACCCAGTACTTC
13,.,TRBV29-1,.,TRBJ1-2,CSVAGHNYYGYTF,TGCAGCGTGGCGGGACACAACTACTATGGCTACACCTTC
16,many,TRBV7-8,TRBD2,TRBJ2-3,CASSFERGINTDTQYF,TGTGCCAGCAGCTTTGAGCGGGGAATCAACACAGATACGCAGTATTTT
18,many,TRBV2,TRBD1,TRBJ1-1,CASGYLGVSGGPNTEAFF,TGTGCCAGCGGCTATCTCGGGGTTTCAGGGGGGCCGAACACTGAAGCTTTCTTT
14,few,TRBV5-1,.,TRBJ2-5,CASSLGQYQETQYF,TGCGCCAGCAGCTTGGGCCAGTACCAAGAGACCCAGTACTTC
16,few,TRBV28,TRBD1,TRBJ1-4,CASSLTGQGRDEKLFF,TGTGCCAGCAGTCTTACGGGACAGGGAAGGGATGAAAAACTGTTTTTT
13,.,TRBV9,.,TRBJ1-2,CASSKDTVYGYTF,TGTGCCAGCAGTAAGGACACGGTCTATGGCTACACCTTC
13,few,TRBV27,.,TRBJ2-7,CASSSQTGYEQYF,TGTGCCAGCAGTTCCCAGACCGGTTACGAGCAGTACTTC
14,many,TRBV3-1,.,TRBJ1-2,CASSLRRDNYGYTF,TGTGCCAGCAGCCTACGACGGGATAACTATGGCTACACCTTC
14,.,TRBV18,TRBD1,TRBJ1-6,CTSSLGTELSPLHF,TGTACCAGCTCGCTCGGGACAGAGCTTTCACCCCTCCACTTT
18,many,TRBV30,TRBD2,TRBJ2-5,CAWSGQVGPSGLQETQYF,TGTGCCTGGAGTGGTCAGGTTGGGCCTAGCGGACTCCAAGAGACCCAGTACTTC